The T cell receptor beta chain under discussion was sequenced for a study of neoadjuvant anti-PD-1 for oral cavity cancer. About the study: Patients without progression received a fourth nivolumab dose around day 43, then surgical resection on days 50-56.

Patients had HPV-negative, locally advanced oral cavity squamous cell carcinoma. The CDR3 spans 12 residues. The V end lost 5 bases, the J end lost 5 bases, and 9 bases lay between the germline ends. Germline CDR1 is SEHNR and CDR2 is FQNEAQ (reference sequence). This clone turned up a few times. Data came from immunoSEQ multiplex PCR; TCRdb stores just in-frame clones and leaves some out. The data contain 5,500 to 8,000 clones, roughly 45% of them singletons. This material consisted of tumor tissue, taken before nivolumab (anti-PD-1) treatment. The receptor was isolated from a person aged 35-79 years with oral cavity squamous cell carcinoma. J is TRBJ1-2 and V is TRBV7-9; no reliable D call. The chain's CDR3 is CASSPTEYGYTF. Written as DNA, the CDR3 is TGTGCCAGCAGCCCTACAGAGTATGGCTACACCTTC.